Following are 15 T cell receptor beta chains from one sample sequenced in a study of T-cell reconstitution after alpha-beta-depleted transplantation in children. Unique molecular identifiers were used to barcode this TCRbeta library. In TCRdb, the PCR reads were re-called with MiXCR into one record per CDR3 protein. The sample has about 130,000 distinct CDR3 sequences; about 9.6% are singletons. The sample here was PBMCs, mostly from graft donor cells, taken 180 days after TCRalphabeta/CD19-depleted stem cell transplant. These TCRs come from a girl under two years old who had a stem cell transplant for combined immunodeficiency, so the T cells may come from the graft donor.

This clonotype was observed a few times. V and J are TRBV5-1 and TRBJ1-2, with 7 bases matching TRBD1. Trimming took 1 base from V and 4 from J; bases not matched to a gene: 4. This CDR3 has 14 amino acids. The germline gives CDR1 SGHRS, CDR2 YFSETQ. CDR3 nucleotide sequence: TGCGCCAGCAGCTTGTTCTCAGGGGGCTATGGCTACACCTTC. Translation: CASSLFSGGYGYTF.

This clonotype was seen a handful of times. The chain combines TRBV29-1 with TRBJ2-4, with D maybe TRBD2 (5 bases). The CDR3 totals 15 residues. Trimming shortened V by 1 base and J by 0 bases, and 10 bases separated the two germline ends. Germline V gene lookup returns CDR1 SQVTM and CDR2 ANQGSEA. The DNA for the CDR3 is TGCAGCGTTGAAGTCGGACTGCAAGCCAAAAACATTCAGTACTTC. This codes for CSVEVGLQAKNIQYF.

This clonotype was recorded at least ten times. The chain employs TRBV5-6 and TRBJ2-7; 10 nucleotides match TRBD1. Germline CDR1 is SGHDT and CDR2 is YYEEEE. J lost 6 bases, V lost 5 bases, and 8 bases had no gene match. CDR3 length: 14 residues. This CDR3 is CASSFGQGVFEQYF. The CDR3 DNA sequence: TGTGCCAGCAGTTTCGGACAGGGGGTATTCGAGCAGTACTTC. The full variable domain, in which reference TRBV5-6 and TRBJ2-7 provide the parts outside the CDR3, is DAGVTQSPTHLIKTRGQQVTLRCSPKSGHDTVSWYQQALGQGPQFIFQYYEEEERQRGNFPDRFSGHQFPNYSSELNVNALLLGDSALYLCASSFGQGVFEQYFGPGTRLTVT.

This clonotype was counted a few times. This chain links TRBV5-1 with TRBJ2-5, with D maybe TRBD2 (6 bases). Looked up from germline, CDR1 is SGHRS and CDR2 is YFSETQ. This CDR3 comprises 12 residues. V shed 5 bases and J shed 5 bases, with 10 bases lying between them. The CDR3 DNA follows: TGCGCCAGCAGACAGACTAGTGAGACCCAGTACTTC. Translating gives CASRQTSETQYF.

This chain uses TRBV29-1 with TRBJ2-1; D is perhaps TRBD2 (8 bases). The germline V gene has CDR1 SQVTM and CDR2 ANQGSEA. The CDR3 has 12 residues. V was pared by 6 bases and J by 9 bases, with 15 bases between. The chain's CDR3 is CSVGRGQGEQFF. The CDR3 DNA follows: TGCAGCGTCGGGAGGGGGCAGGGTGAGCAGTTCTTC.

This clonotype was counted a few times. The chain is built from TRBV20-1 and TRBJ2-3; 7 nucleotides agree with TRBD2. Germline loops: CDR1 DFQATT, CDR2 SNEGSKA (reference sequence). With 5 bases clipped from V and 2 bases from J, the junction kept 7 bases outside the gene matches. The CDR3 has 14 residues. CDR3 region: CSAPSGVLTDTQYF. The CDR3 DNA is TGCAGTGCTCCGAGCGGGGTCCTCACAGATACGCAGTATTTT.

This clonotype was picked up a small number of times. The chain combines TRBV5-5 with TRBJ2-1; D unresolved. Germline CDR1 reads SGHKS; CDR2 reads YYEKEE (reference sequence). Trimming pared 4 bases from V and 4 bases from J, leaving 9 bases between. The length of the CDR3 is 13 residues. The CDR3 nucleotides read TGTGCCAGCAGCCACGACACGTACAATGAGCAGTTCTTC. Amino acids: CASSHDTYNEQFF.

The sample holds a few counts of this clonotype. This chain connects TRBV20-1 to TRBJ1-4; D is undetermined. This CDR3 region has 15 residues. Per germline, CDR1 DFQATT and CDR2 SNEGSKA (reference sequence). Trimming stripped 5 bases from V and 0 bases from J, with 13 bases between. The CDR3 nucleotides are TGCAGTGCTCCAACTTTCTATGCAACTAATGAAAAACTGTTTTTT. It yields the protein CSAPTFYATNEKLFF.

The CDR3 DNA is TGTGCCAGCAGCTCGACAGGGAACTATGGCTACACCTTC. It codes for CASSSTGNYGYTF. The chain links TRBV11-2 to TRBJ1-2; 7 bases agree with TRBD1. CDR3 length: 13 residues. Trimming cost V 4 bases and J 2 bases; bases outside gene matches: 1. In germline, CDR1 is SGHAT, CDR2 FQNNGV.

This clonotype was counted between two and nine times. This rearrangement joins TRBV29-1 to TRBJ1-4; 7 nucleotides line up with TRBD1. CDR1 is SQVTM, CDR2 ANQGSEA, per germline. Trimming took 6 bases from V and 4 from J; bases not matched to a gene: 2. The CDR3 is 12 amino acids. The CDR3 DNA reads as TGCAGCGTACAGGGGCTTAATGAAAAACTGTTTTTT. Translating it yields CSVQGLNEKLFF.

The table lists this clonotype with many counts. The chain couples TRBV29-1 to TRBJ2-1, with 13 bases matching TRBD2. V shed 4 bases and J 8 bases; nucleotides not matched to a gene: 2. The CDR3 loop spans 13 amino acids. CDR1 SQVTM and CDR2 ANQGSEA come from the germline V gene. In DNA, the CDR3 is TGCAGCGTTGGACTAGCGGGGGGTGATGAGCAGTTCTTC. Amino acids: CSVGLAGGDEQFF.

The rearrangement joins TRBV20-1 to TRBJ1-5; 7 nucleotides align to TRBD1. This CDR3 is built from 13 residues. Germline CDR1 DFQATT, CDR2 SNEGSKA (reference sequence). The DNA of the CDR3 is TGCAGCCTCAAAGGGACAGCTAATCAGCCCCAGCATTTT. Protein product: CSLKGTANQPQHF.

The table lists this clonotype with many counts. V usage is TRBV20-1 and J usage is TRBJ2-1; unclear D gene. The length of the CDR3 is 11 residues. V lost 4 bases to trimming and J lost 4 bases, with 5 bases between them. CDR1 is DFQATT, CDR2 SNEGSKA, per germline (reference sequence). The chain's CDR3 is CSATGYNEQFF. The CDR3 DNA is TGCAGTGCTACCGGATACAATGAGCAGTTCTTC.

This clonotype came up a few times. The chain couples TRBV5-1 to TRBJ2-3; possible D gene TRBD2, 7 bases. Germline V gene lookup returns CDR1 SGHRS and CDR2 YFSETQ. The CDR3 sequence is 18 residues long. Trimming removed 4 bases at V and 2 bases at J, with 23 bases between. CDR3 region: CASSPQGPSRGYTDTQYF. The DNA for the CDR3 is TGCGCCAGCAGCCCGCAGGGGCCCTCGCGGGGGTACACAGATACGCAGTATTTT. The whole variable domain, filled in from reference TRBV5-1 and TRBJ2-3, reads KAGVTQTPRYLIKTRGQQVTLSCSPISGHRSVSWYQQTPGQGLQFLFEYFSETQRNKGNFPGRFSGRQFSNSRSEMNVSTLELGDSALYLCASSPQGPSRGYTDTQYFGPGTRLTVL.

The J gene is TRBJ2-7, the V gene TRBV5-1, with D perhaps matching TRBD2 (6 bases). The V and J ends lost 0 bases and 0 bases respectively, with 22 bases between them. This CDR3 region has 19 residues. Germline V lookup: CDR1 SGHRS, CDR2 YFSETQ. DNA for the CDR3: TGCGCCAGCAGCTTGGCCGCAGGGACTTGGGACTTAATCTCCTACGAGCAGTACTTC. This gives the protein CASSLAAGTWDLISYEQYF.